A selection of T cell receptor beta chains follows, all from one sample in a study of T-cell memory formation after mild COVID-19. Via MiXCR, TCRdb re-called the 5' RACE reads, giving one row per CDR3 protein. The table records a few hundred thousand distinct CDR3 sequences, just under 20% of them present only once. The specimen sequenced was PBMCs or a T cell subset sorted from them (not recorded which). These receptors all come from a man aged 18 to 29 who had mild COVID-19 (a few samples of this study predate the infection). Cell type and time point are not known. Each CDR3 is given with its conserved first and last residue. D genes are given only for firm matches. The size field is filled for only some rows; it gives once, few, many or a size class.

clone_size j_call d_call v_call cdr3_nt cdr3_aa
. TRBJ2-1 . TRBV6-2/TRBV6-3 TGTGCCAGCAGCCGAGGAGGGGGGCAGCGCCCTGAGCAGTTCTTC CASSRGGGQRPEQFF
many TRBJ2-1 . TRBV5-6 TGTGCCAGCAGCTTCTTGGTGATCAGGGATGAGCAGTTCTTC CASSFLVIRDEQFF
. TRBJ1-1 TRBD1 TRBV4-3 TGCGCCAGCAGCCGGACAGGGAGCACTGAAGCTTTCTTT CASSRTGSTEAFF
few TRBJ1-5 TRBD1 TRBV12-3/TRBV12-4 TGTGCCAGCACCCGGACAGGGAGTAGCAATCAGCCCCAGCATTTT CASTRTGSSNQPQHF
. TRBJ2-3 . TRBV11-1 TGTGCCAGCAGCTTTGGGAGAGGAGTTTCGGGTACAGATACGCAGTATTTT CASSFGRGVSGTDTQYF
. TRBJ2-2 TRBD1 TRBV12-3/TRBV12-4 TGTGCCAGCAGTACCGGGACAGCGCACACCGGGGAGCTGTTTTTT CASSTGTAHTGELFF
. TRBJ2-1 TRBD1 TRBV6-6 TGTGCCAGCACCCCGGACAGGGACAATGAGCAGTTCTTC CASTPDRDNEQFF
. TRBJ1-6 . TRBV4-3 TGCGCCAGCAGCGAAGCAGTTACGAGCTCCTATAATTCACCCCTCCACTTT CASSEAVTSSYNSPLHF
few TRBJ2-1 . TRBV7-2 TGTGCCAGCAGCTTATTCGGCCCTGAGCAGTTCTTC CASSLFGPEQFF
. TRBJ1-4 . TRBV29-1 TGCAGCGGAATCTACGCGGGTGAAAAACTGTTTTTT CSGIYAGEKLFF
few TRBJ2-6 . TRBV7-8 TGTGCCAGCAGCCAGGATACTGGGGCCAACGTCCTGACTTTC CASSQDTGANVLTF
few TRBJ1-1 . TRBV5-1 TGCGCCAGCAGCGGAGGGGAGAAAGCTTTCTTT CASSGGEKAFF
few TRBJ2-6 TRBD2 TRBV10-2 TGCGCCAGCATCGGAGCGGGGGGCGGTGGGGCCAACGTCCTGACTTTC CASIGAGGGGANVLTF
. TRBJ1-3 . TRBV15 TGTGCCACCAGCAGAGAGGTGTGGGACTCTGGAAACACCATATATTTT CATSREVWDSGNTIYF
. TRBJ2-2 . TRBV6-5 TGTGCCAGCAGTTACTCGCGATTCAGGGGTTCGGCCGGGGAGCTGTTTTTT CASSYSRFRGSAGELFF
. TRBJ2-1 TRBD2 TRBV7-2 TGTGCCAGCAGCCCGGGGACTAGCGCCGTCGATGAGCAGTTCTTC CASSPGTSAVDEQFF